This T cell receptor (beta chain) was observed in a study of T cells in Graves' hyperthyroidism and ophthalmopathy. The CDR3 is 15 amino acids. Germline V lookup: CDR1 SGHTA, CDR2 FQGNSA. Overall study findings and caveats: In simple terms, a model built on 13 V-J features told ophthalmopathy apart from stable hyperthyroidism.

Notes on this clonotype: The target antigen is unknown. An end of the junction differs from the germline gene, which may be a read error.

RNA transcripts provided the source from which TCR beta CDR3 regions were amplified. HTBI primers were the set used in a first-round RT-PCR of the TCR CDR3. TCRdb independently ran MiXCR on the multiplex PCR reads; one entry per CDR3 protein. This sample has some 500,000 distinct CDR3 sequences, with 13% to 15% found just once. The source material was blood. The receptor was derived from a woman in her late teens or twenties with Graves' hyperthyroidism. This chain connects TRBV7-2 to TRBJ1-1; 8 positions agree with TRBD1. The CDR3 bases are TGTGCCAGCAGGAACCCAGGGGGCGAGGGGACTGAAGCTCTCTTT. Amino acid sequence: CASRNPGGEGTEALF.